Detailed here is one T cell receptor (beta chain). TCRdb's table, derived via immunoSEQ multiplex PCR, lists solely in-frame clones and lacks some. The sample holds hundreds of thousands of clones; around 87% are singletons and the top ten take about 3.6%. The source of the sample is a study of Ad26.COV2.S vaccination and SARS-CoV-2 variants. The germline V gene encodes CDR1 WNHNN and CDR2 SYGVQD (reference sequence). The CDR3 contains 14 residues. Trimming stripped 5 bases from V and 3 bases from J, with 14 bases between. Treatment given: some 20 received Ad26.COV2.S at low or high dose, single or two shots; about 5 received placebo; per-sample allocation not given. At day 63 after the first vaccine or placebo injection, samples were drawn.

The chain uses TRBV10-1 and TRBJ2-7; D possibly corresponds to TRBD2 (5 bases). This receptor was identified in a person aged 18 to 59 who received the Ad26.COV2.S COVID-19 vaccine or a placebo. The starting material was peripheral blood, obtained in a trial of Ad26.COV2.S vaccine versus placebo. The CDR3 DNA is TGCGCCAGCAGTAGGTTCCTGGGAGACTACGAGCAGTACTTC. This gives the protein CASSRFLGDYEQYF.